One and the same sample provided the 14 T cell receptor beta chains below, sequenced in a study of cytomegalovirus exposure and HLA in healthy donors. The PCR used 60 Vbeta and 13 Jbeta primers. Produced via immunoSEQ multiplex PCR; TCRdb's table is partial and in-frame only. The listing contains approximately 190,000 clones. Sequencing was carried out using PBMCs. These receptor sequences come from a young man in good health and CMV-seronegative.

The chain combines TRBV28 with TRBJ1-2; the match to TRBD1 covers 7 bases. This CDR3 contains 14 residues. Germline-derived CDR1 and CDR2 are MDHEN and SYDVKM. The ends lost 7 bases at V and 4 bases at J; junction bases unmatched: 9. The CDR3 here is CASNMPRGPYGYTF. DNA of the CDR3: TGTGCCAGCAATATGCCTAGGGGGCCCTATGGCTACACCTTC.

A word on this clone: This sample also contains other DNA sequences that code for the same CDR3. The chain is built from TRBV9 and TRBJ2-2, with D possibly being TRBD1 (6 bases). This CDR3 is 16 amino acids long. The germline gives CDR1 SGDLS, CDR2 YYNGEE. Trimming took off 0 bases at V and 5 bases at J, with 14 bases between the two ends. Here the CDR3 reads CASSVGTGLNTGELFF. As DNA, the CDR3 is TGTGCCAGCAGCGTAGGTACAGGGCTGAATACCGGGGAGCTGTTTTTT.

The V call is TRBV7-8, the J call TRBJ1-5; D is unclear. There are 14 residues in the CDR3. V lost 1 base and J lost 7, with 11 bases in between. Germline V gene lookup returns CDR1 SGHVS and CDR2 FQNEAQ. The CDR3 bases are TGTGCCAGCAGCTTAGAGGCAGGCGCCCAGCCCCAGCATTTT. Its protein product is CASSLEAGAQPQHF. Full variable domain (missing parts from reference TRBV7-8 and TRBJ1-5): GAGVSQSPRYKVAKRGQDVALRCDPISGHVSLFWYQQALGQGPEFLTYFQNEAQLDKSGLPSDRFFAERPEGSVSTLKIQRTQQEDSAVYLCASSLEAGAQPQHFGDGTRLSIL.

The V and J genes are TRBV6-6 and TRBJ2-7; 8 bases agree with TRBD1. The CDR3 runs 15 residues. Germline values: CDR1 MNHNY, CDR2 SVGAGI (reference sequence). After removal of 6 bases from V and 0 bases from J, the junction contained 7 bases not matched to a gene. For the CDR3, the DNA is TGTGCCAGCAGAAAAGGGACAGGCAGCTCCTACGAGCAGTACTTC. This sequence encodes CASRKGTGSSYEQYF.

The V gene is TRBV9, the J gene TRBJ2-2; TRBD1 aligns across 8 bases. This CDR3 has 16 residues. CDR1 and CDR2 (germline): SGDLS, YYNGEE. Trimming took 0 bases from V and 6 from J; bases not matched to a gene: 7. CDR3 coding DNA: TGTGCCAGCAGCGTAGCTTGGACAGGGACAGCCGGGGAGCTGTTTTTT. Amino acid sequence: CASSVAWTGTAGELFF.

The chain employs TRBV11-2 and TRBJ1-1, with 7 bases fitting TRBD1. Per germline, CDR1 SGHAT and CDR2 FQNNGV. With V trimmed by 1 base and J by 2 bases, 4 bases remained unmatched. The CDR3 runs to 15 residues. CDR3 sequence: CASSLGNRGNTEAFF. The CDR3 DNA is TGTGCCAGCAGCTTAGGTAACAGGGGAAACACTGAAGCTTTCTTT.

V usage is TRBV7-9 and J usage is TRBJ2-7; D is uncertain. The CDR3 covers 12 residues. CDR1 is SEHNR, CDR2 FQNEAQ, per germline (reference sequence). The V end was cut by 1 base, the J end by 6 bases, with 7 bases between. CDR3 amino acids: CASSLVEAEQYF. Here the CDR3 DNA reads TGTGCCAGCAGCTTAGTCGAGGCCGAGCAGTACTTC.

The CDR3 region has the DNA TGTGCCAGCAGTGCAGTTCCTCTCAGTACAGATACGCAGTATTTT. Protein sequence: CASSAVPLSTDTQYF. The chain couples TRBV6-4 to TRBJ2-3; no firm D call. Per germline, CDR1 MRHNA and CDR2 SNTAGT. The CDR3 runs 15 residues. V was trimmed by 4 bases and J by 3 bases, leaving 14 bases between them.

The chain uses TRBV25-1 and TRBJ2-3; D is ambiguous. The CDR3 totals 12 residues. V shed 10 bases and J shed 3 bases, with 11 bases lying between them. Germline lookup yields CDR1 MGHDK and CDR2 SYGVNS. Here the CDR3 reads CAIRLETDTQYF. CDR3 nucleotides: TGTGCCATCCGTCTAGAAACAGATACGCAGTATTTT.

This CDR3 reads CASSRAGTGAYEQYF. The DNA for the CDR3 is TGTGCCAGCAGTCGGGCGGGGACAGGCGCCTACGAGCAGTACTTC. The genes are TRBV11-3 and TRBJ2-7, with TRBD1 matching over 8 bases. Germline CDR1 and CDR2: SGHNT and YENEEA. V shed 6 bases and J 2 bases; nucleotides not matched to a gene: 9. This CDR3 has 15 residues.

The chain recombines TRBV4-1 with TRBJ2-2; D uncertain. CDR1 is MGHRA, CDR2 YSYEKL, per germline. The CDR3 contains 18 residues. V dropped 1 base and J dropped 0 bases, with 15 bases sitting between them. The CDR3 here is CASSQGLLRKTNTGELFF. CDR3 sequence (DNA): TGCGCCAGCAGCCAAGGACTTTTAAGGAAGACGAACACCGGGGAGCTGTTTTTT.

CDR3 in DNA: TGTGCCAGCAGCCAGTTCGCAGGGGACCCTAACTATGGCTACACCTTC. Its translation: CASSQFAGDPNYGYTF. The genes are TRBV4-2 and TRBJ1-2, with D perhaps TRBD1 (6 bases). The CDR3 runs to 16 residues. Germline assignment: CDR1 LGHNA and CDR2 YNFKEQ. Trimming took 3 bases from V and 0 from J, leaving 14 bases between them.

This chain joins TRBV7-2 and TRBJ1-1, with 8 bases lining up with TRBD1. The CDR3 is 15 amino acids. The germline CDR1 and CDR2 sequences are SGHTA and FQGNSA. V trimming: 1 base; J trimming: 6 bases; junction bases outside the gene matches: 7. The CDR3 sequence: CASSLGRTGTAEAFF. For the CDR3, the DNA is TGTGCCAGCAGCTTAGGGAGGACAGGGACGGCTGAAGCTTTCTTT.

The rearrangement uses TRBV7-7 and TRBJ2-5; 10 bases line up with TRBD1. This CDR3 region has 15 residues. The germline V gene encodes CDR1 SSHAT and CDR2 FNYEAQ (reference sequence). V shed 8 bases and J 5 bases; nucleotides not matched to a gene: 11. The CDR3 region is CASGLGTGVGETQYF. The CDR3, as DNA: TGTGCCAGCGGACTTGGGACAGGGGTTGGGGAGACCCAGTACTTC.